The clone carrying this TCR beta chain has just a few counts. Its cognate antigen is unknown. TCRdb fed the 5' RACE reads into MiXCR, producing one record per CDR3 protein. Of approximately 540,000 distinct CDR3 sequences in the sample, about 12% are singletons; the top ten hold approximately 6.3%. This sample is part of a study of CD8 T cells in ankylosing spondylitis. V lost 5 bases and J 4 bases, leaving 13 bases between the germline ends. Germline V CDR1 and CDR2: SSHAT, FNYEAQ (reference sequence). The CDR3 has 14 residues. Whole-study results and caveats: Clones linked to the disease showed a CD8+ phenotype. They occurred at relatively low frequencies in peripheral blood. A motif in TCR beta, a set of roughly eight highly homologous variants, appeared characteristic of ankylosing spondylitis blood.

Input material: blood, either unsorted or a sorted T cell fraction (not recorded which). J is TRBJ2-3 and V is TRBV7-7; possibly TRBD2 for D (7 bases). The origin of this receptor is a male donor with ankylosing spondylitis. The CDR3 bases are TGTGCCAGCAGCCAAACGGGGGGCGCAGATACGCAGTATTTT. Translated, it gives CASSQTGGADTQYF.